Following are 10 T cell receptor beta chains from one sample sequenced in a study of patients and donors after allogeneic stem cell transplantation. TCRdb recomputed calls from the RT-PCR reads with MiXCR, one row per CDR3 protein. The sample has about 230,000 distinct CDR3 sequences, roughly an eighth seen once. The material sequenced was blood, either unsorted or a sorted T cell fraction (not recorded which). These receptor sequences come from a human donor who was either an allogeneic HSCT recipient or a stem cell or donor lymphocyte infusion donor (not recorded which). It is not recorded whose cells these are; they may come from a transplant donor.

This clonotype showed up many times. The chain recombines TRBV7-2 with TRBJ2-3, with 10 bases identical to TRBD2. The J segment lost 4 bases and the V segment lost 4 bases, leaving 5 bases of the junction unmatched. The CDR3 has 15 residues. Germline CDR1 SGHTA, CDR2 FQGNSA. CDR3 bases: TGTGCCAGCAGCTCGAAGCGGGGGGGTGCAGATACGCAGTATTTT. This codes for CASSSKRGGADTQYF.

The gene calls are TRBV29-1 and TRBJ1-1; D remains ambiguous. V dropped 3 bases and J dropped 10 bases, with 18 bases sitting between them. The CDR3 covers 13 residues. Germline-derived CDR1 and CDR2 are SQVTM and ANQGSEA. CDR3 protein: CSVEVVDGSRAFF. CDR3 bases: TGCAGCGTTGAGGTGGTAGACGGGAGTCGAGCTTTCTTT. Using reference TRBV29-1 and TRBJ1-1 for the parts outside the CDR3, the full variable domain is SAVISQKPSRDICQRGTSLTIQCQVDSQVTMMFWYRQQPGQSLTLIATANQGSEATYESGFVIDKFPISRPNLTFSTLTVSNMSPEDSSIYLCSVEVVDGSRAFFGQGTRLTVV.

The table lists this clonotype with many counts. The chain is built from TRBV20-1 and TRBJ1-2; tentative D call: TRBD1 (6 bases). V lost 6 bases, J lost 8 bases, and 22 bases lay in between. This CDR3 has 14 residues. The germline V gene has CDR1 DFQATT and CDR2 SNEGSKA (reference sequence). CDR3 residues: CSAHSARGVEGYTF. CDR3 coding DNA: TGCAGTGCCCACTCGGCAAGGGGGGTCGAGGGCTACACCTTC.

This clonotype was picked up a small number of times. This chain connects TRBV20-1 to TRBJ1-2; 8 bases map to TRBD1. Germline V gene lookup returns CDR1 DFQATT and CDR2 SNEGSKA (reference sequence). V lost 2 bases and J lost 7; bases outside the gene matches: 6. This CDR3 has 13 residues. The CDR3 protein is CSARRQGAGGYTF. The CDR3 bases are TGCAGTGCTAGAAGGCAGGGGGCGGGTGGCTACACCTTC.

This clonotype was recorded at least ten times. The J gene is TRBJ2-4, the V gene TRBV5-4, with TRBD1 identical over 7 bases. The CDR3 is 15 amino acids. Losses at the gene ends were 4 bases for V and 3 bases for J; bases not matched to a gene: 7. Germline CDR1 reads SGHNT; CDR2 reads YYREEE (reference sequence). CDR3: CASSRDRSGKNIQYF. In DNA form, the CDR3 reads TGTGCCAGCAGCAGGGACAGATCAGGCAAAAACATTCAGTACTTC.

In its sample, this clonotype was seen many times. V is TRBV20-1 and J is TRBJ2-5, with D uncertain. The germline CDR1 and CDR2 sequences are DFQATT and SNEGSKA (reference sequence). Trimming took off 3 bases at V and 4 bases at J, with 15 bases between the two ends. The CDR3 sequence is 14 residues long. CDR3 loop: CSARSTQVGETQYF. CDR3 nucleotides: TGCAGTGCTAGGTCGACCCAGGTCGGAGAGACCCAGTACTTC.

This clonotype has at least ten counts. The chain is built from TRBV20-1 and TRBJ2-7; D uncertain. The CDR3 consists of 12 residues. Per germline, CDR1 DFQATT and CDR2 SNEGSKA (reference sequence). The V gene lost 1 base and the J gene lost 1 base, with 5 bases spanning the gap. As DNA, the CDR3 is TGCAGTGCTAGAGGCCAGTCCTACGAGCAGTACTTC. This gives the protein CSARGQSYEQYF.

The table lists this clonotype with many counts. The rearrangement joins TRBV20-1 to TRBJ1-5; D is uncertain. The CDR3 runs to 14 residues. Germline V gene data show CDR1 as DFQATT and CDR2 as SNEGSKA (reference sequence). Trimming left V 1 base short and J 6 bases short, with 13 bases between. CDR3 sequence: CSARGRRASQPQHF. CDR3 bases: TGCAGTGCTAGAGGACGTAGGGCTAGTCAGCCCCAGCATTTT.

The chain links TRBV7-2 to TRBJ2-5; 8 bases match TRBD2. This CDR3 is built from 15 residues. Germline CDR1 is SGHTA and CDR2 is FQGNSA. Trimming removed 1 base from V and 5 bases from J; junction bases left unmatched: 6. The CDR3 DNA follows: TGTGCCAGCAGCTTAGTTTTCGGGGGGGGCGAGACCCAGTACTTC. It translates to CASSLVFGGGETQYF.

This CDR3 reads CASSVGTSGSTGELFF. DNA for the CDR3: TGTGCCAGCAGCGTCGGGACTAGCGGGAGCACCGGGGAGCTGTTTTTT. This chain connects TRBV9 to TRBJ2-2, with TRBD2 matching over 14 bases. V trimming: 2 bases; J trimming: 4 bases; junction bases outside the gene matches: 1. Germline V gene sequence: CDR1 SGDLS, CDR2 YYNGEE. CDR3 length: 16 residues.